The rows below give T cell receptor beta chains drawn from one sample of a study of cytotoxic CD8 clonotypes in ibrutinib-treated CLL. Some clones are missing from TCRdb's copy, which holds only in-frame ones; the method was immunoSEQ multiplex PCR. The table has 50,000 to 70,000 clones, 50% to 70% seen once. The specimen comprised PBMCs, sampled at disease progression, from a patient treated with ibrutinib. Source of these receptors: a human donor with chronic lymphocytic leukemia. Both conserved end residues are part of each CDR3. D genes are given only for firm matches. Clone size is stated in some rows and not others, as once, few, many or a class when expanded.

.	TRBV5-1	TRBJ2-7	.	CASSLKGSEQYF	TGCGCCAGCAGCTTGAAAGGGTCGGAGCAGTACTTC
TRBD1	TRBV4-3	TRBJ1-3	.	CASSQRDSAGNTIYF	TGCGCCAGCAGCCAAAGGGACAGCGCTGGAAACACCATATATTTT
.	TRBV30	TRBJ1-3	.	CAWSTPGAGNTIYF	TGTGCCTGGAGTACACCTGGAGCAGGAAACACCATATATTTT
TRBD1	TRBV5-4	TRBJ1-1	few	CASSNDRVGLAFF	TGTGCCAGCAGCAACGACAGGGTCGGGTTGGCTTTCTTT
TRBD1	TRBV11-3	TRBJ1-2	.	CASSFSTGGMGYGYTF	TGTGCCAGCAGCTTCTCGACAGGGGGCATGGGATATGGCTACACCTTC
.	TRBV7-8	TRBJ2-5	.	CASSLGPGRGQETQYF	TGTGCCAGCAGCTTAGGCCCTGGGCGGGGCCAAGAGACCCAGTACTTC
.	TRBV30	TRBJ1-6	.	CAWTWLDYSPLHF	TGTGCCTGGACTTGGCTGGACTATTCACCCCTCCACTTT
.	TRBV2	TRBJ1-1	.	CASSDRGGRNTEAFF	TGTGCCAGCAGTGATCGGGGGGGTCGTAACACTGAAGCTTTCTTT
.	TRBV27	TRBJ2-7	.	CASSFTTPAKQYF	TGTGCCAGCAGTTTCACTACTCCAGCAAAGCAGTACTTC
.	TRBV9	TRBJ2-1	.	CASSVGPQGNEQFF	TGTGCCAGCAGCGTAGGTCCCCAGGGTAATGAGCAGTTCTTC
.	TRBV4-3	TRBJ2-1	.	CASSLRVDTEQFF	TGCGCCAGCAGCCTTCGGGTAGATACGGAGCAGTTCTTC
TRBD1	TRBV19	TRBJ2-5	few	CASSIGTGRETQYF	TGTGCCAGTAGTATAGGGACAGGGCGGGAGACCCAGTACTTC
.	TRBV6-5	TRBJ2-7	.	CASLPSLDSYEQYF	TGTGCCAGCCTTCCCAGCTTGGACTCCTACGAGCAGTACTTC
TRBD1	TRBV25-1	TRBJ1-3	.	CASGRQGADTIYF	TGTGCCAGCGGAAGACAGGGGGCGGACACCATATATTTT
.	TRBV28	TRBJ2-3	many	CASSFLGSTDTQYF	TGTGCCAGCAGTTTCTTGGGGAGCACAGATACGCAGTATTTT
.	TRBV6-5	TRBJ1-2	few	CASSYGGLGYGYTF	TGTGCCAGCAGTTACGGGGGGCTGGGCTATGGCTACACCTTC
.	TRBV19	TRBJ1-5	.	CASSPLSPGGTGFGQPQHF	TGTGCCAGTAGTCCCCTATCCCCGGGGGGCACAGGGTTCGGCCAGCCCCAGCATTTT
TRBD1	TRBV5-5	TRBJ1-2	few	CASSWATGAAGMYGYTF	TGTGCCAGCAGCTGGGCGACAGGGGCCGCTGGAATGTATGGCTACACCTTC
.	TRBV27	TRBJ2-7	few	CASASPGTISYEQYF	TGTGCCAGCGCAAGCCCCGGGACAATCTCCTACGAGCAGTACTTC
.	TRBV19	TRBJ2-6	few	CASRISGANVLTF	TGTGCCAGTAGGATCTCTGGGGCCAACGTCCTGACTTTC
TRBD1	TRBV5-1	TRBJ2-7	.	CASSLTTGVDEQYF	TGCGCCAGCAGCTTGACCACAGGGGTGGACGAGCAGTACTTC
.	TRBV5-1	TRBJ1-4	.	CASHPGGPLEKLFF	TGCGCCAGCCACCCGGGCGGACCCCTGGAAAAACTGTTTTTT
.	TRBV30	TRBJ1-5	few	CAWSVGGMDQPQHF	TGTGCCTGGAGTGTAGGAGGAATGGATCAGCCCCAGCATTTT
TRBD1	TRBV7-9	TRBJ2-3	.	CASSSGQGFGADTQYF	TGTGCCAGCAGCTCCGGACAGGGGTTTGGGGCAGATACGCAGTATTTT
.	TRBV10-3	TRBJ1-2	few	CAISESRNYGYTF	TGTGCCATCAGTGAGTCCAGAAACTATGGCTACACCTTC
.	TRBV15	TRBJ1-3	few	CATSRDLGDGNTIYF	TGTGCCACCAGCAGAGATTTGGGGGACGGAAACACCATATATTTT
.	TRBV21-1	TRBJ2-7	.	CASSKKESFLSYEQYF	TGTGCCAGCAGCAAAAAAGAAAGCTTCCTCTCCTACGAGCAGTACTTC
.	TRBV6-5	TRBJ1-1	.	CASSYSRDTEAFF	TGTGCCAGCAGTTACTCCCGGGACACTGAAGCTTTCTTT
.	TRBV6-6	TRBJ2-2	.	CASSLGLMNTGELFF	TGTGCCAGCAGTCTAGGACTGATGAACACCGGGGAGCTGTTTTTT
TRBD1	TRBV27	TRBJ2-5	.	CASSLSWDSQETQYF	TGTGCCAGCAGTTTATCTTGGGACAGCCAAGAGACCCAGTACTTC
.	TRBV11-2	TRBJ2-7	.	CASSRGTPTYEQYF	TGTGCCAGCAGCCGCGGGACACCTACCTACGAGCAGTACTTC
.	TRBV7-8	TRBJ2-3	.	CASSSGRIPSTDTQYF	TGTGCCAGCAGCTCAGGGCGGATACCTAGCACAGATACGCAGTATTTT
.	TRBV2	TRBJ2-7	many	CASSEGGYEQYF	TGTGCCAGCAGTGAAGGGGGATACGAGCAGTACTTC
TRBD2	TRBV30	TRBJ2-4	.	CAWSGGFAGKNIQYF	TGTGCCTGGAGCGGGGGGTTCGCTGGCAAAAACATTCAGTACTTC
.	TRBV7-2	TRBJ2-1	.	CASSLRLLNEQFF	TGTGCCAGCAGCTTACGTCTGTTGAATGAGCAGTTCTTC
TRBD1	TRBV5-1	TRBJ1-2	.	CASSTTGAKYGYTF	TGCGCCAGCAGCACGACAGGGGCTAAGTATGGCTACACCTTC
.	TRBV10-3	TRBJ2-7	once	CAISESSYEQYF	TGTGCCATCAGTGAAAGTTCCTACGAGCAGTACTTC
.	TRBV29-1	TRBJ2-3	.	CSVGAGADTQYF	TGCAGCGTGGGGGCGGGGGCAGATACGCAGTATTTT
.	TRBV7-2	TRBJ1-2	few	CASSLSRDYGYTF	TGTGCCAGCAGCTTGTCCAGGGACTATGGCTACACCTTC
.	TRBV18	TRBJ2-2	few	CASSPQQNTGELFF	TGTGCCAGCTCACCGCAGCAGAACACCGGGGAGCTGTTTTTT
.	TRBV6-5	TRBJ2-6	few	CASSSDTSGANVLTF	TGTGCCAGCAGTTCTGACACCTCTGGGGCCAACGTCCTGACTTTC
.	TRBV21-1	TRBJ1-4	.	CASSIKGPEKLFF	TGTGCCAGCAGCATTAAGGGGCCGGAAAAACTGTTTTTT
TRBD2	TRBV7-2	TRBJ2-7	.	CASSLDPTSGGSYEQYF	TGTGCCAGCAGCTTAGATCCCACTAGCGGCGGCTCCTACGAGCAGTACTTC
TRBD2	TRBV29-1	TRBJ2-7	.	CSVAGSGGPWVEQYF	TGCAGCGTTGCTGGTAGCGGGGGCCCTTGGGTCGAGCAGTACTTC
.	TRBV6-1	TRBJ1-1	few	CASILGVEAFF	TGTGCCAGCATCCTAGGAGTTGAAGCTTTCTTT
TRBD2	TRBV28	TRBJ2-3	few	CASSLRGTTTDTQYF	TGTGCCAGCAGTTTGCGGGGGACTACCACAGATACGCAGTATTTT
TRBD2	TRBV30	TRBJ2-7	.	CAWNAWPSGPYEQYF	TGTGCCTGGAACGCCTGGCCTAGCGGTCCCTACGAGCAGTACTTC
.	TRBV6-1	TRBJ2-1	.	CASSEAVGKQFF	TGTGCCAGCAGTGAAGCGGTAGGAAAGCAGTTCTTC
TRBD2	TRBV18	TRBJ2-1	.	CASSPTPAGDNEQFF	TGTGCCAGCTCACCAACTCCAGCGGGGGACAATGAGCAGTTCTTC